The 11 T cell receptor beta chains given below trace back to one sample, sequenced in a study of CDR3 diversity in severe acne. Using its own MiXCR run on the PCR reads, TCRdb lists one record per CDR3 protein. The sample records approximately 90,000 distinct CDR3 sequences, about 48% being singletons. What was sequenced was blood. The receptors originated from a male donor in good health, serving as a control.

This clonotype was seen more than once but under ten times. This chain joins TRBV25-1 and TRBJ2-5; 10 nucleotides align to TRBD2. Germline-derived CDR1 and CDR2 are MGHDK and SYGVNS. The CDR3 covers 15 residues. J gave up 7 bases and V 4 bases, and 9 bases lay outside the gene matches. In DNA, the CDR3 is TGTGCCAGCAGTGGATCCAGCGGGAGGGTGGTGACCCAGTACTTC. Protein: CASSGSSGRVVTQYF. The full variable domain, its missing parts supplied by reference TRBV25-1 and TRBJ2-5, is EADIYQTPRYLVIGTGKKITLECSQTMGHDKMYWYQQDPGMELHLIHYSYGVNSTEKGDLSSESTVSRIRTEHFPLTLESARPSHTSQYLCASSGSSGRVVTQYFGPGTRLLVL.

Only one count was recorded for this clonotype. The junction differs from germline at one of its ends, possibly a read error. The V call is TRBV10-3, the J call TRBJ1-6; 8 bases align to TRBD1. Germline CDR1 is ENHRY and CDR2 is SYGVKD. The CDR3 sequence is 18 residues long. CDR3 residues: CAIGESPFRTGLNSPPHF. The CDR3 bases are TGTGCCATCGGTGAGTCCCCCTTCCGGACAGGGTTGAATTCACCCCCCCACTTT.

The CDR3 is CATSDDAAKSGELFF. The CDR3, as DNA: TGTGCCACCAGTGACGATGCCGCCAAGTCCGGGGAGCTGTTTTTT. The V gene is TRBV24-1, the J gene TRBJ2-2; no definite D call. Trimming cost V 4 bases and J 6 bases, with 14 bases left between them. CDR1 and CDR2 (germline): KGHDR, SFDVKD. The CDR3 has 15 amino acids.

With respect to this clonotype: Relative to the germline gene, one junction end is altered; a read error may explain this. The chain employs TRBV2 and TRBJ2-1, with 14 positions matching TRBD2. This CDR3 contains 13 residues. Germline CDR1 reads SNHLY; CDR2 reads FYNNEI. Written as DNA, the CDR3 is TGTGCCGTAGGGACTAGCGGGAGTAACCGACTTGCCTTC. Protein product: CAVGTSGSNRLAF. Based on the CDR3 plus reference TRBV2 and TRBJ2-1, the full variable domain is EPEVTQTPSHQVTQMGQEVILRCVPISNHLYFYWYRQILGQKVEFLVSFYNNEISEKSEIFDDQFSVERPDGSNFTLKIRSTKLEDSAMYFCAVGTSGSNRLAFGPGTRLTVL.

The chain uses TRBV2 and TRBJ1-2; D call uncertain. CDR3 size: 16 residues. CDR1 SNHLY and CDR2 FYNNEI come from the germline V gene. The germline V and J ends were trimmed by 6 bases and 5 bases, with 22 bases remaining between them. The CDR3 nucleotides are TGTGCCAGCAGCAAAAACAGTCCTGGCCTCGGATATGGCTACACCTTC. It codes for CASSKNSPGLGYGYTF.

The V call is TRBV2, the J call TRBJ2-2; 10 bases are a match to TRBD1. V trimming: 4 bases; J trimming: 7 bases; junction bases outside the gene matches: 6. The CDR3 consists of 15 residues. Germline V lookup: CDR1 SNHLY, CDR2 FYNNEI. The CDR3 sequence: CASSASTGGRGELFF. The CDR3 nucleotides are TGTGCCAGCAGTGCATCGACAGGGGGCCGCGGGGAGCTGTTTTTT.

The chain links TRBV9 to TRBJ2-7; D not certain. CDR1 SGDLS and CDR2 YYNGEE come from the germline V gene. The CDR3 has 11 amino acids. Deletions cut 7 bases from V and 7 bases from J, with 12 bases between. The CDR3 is CASGAKREQYF. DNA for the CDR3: TGTGCCAGCGGCGCGAAGAGGGAGCAGTACTTC.

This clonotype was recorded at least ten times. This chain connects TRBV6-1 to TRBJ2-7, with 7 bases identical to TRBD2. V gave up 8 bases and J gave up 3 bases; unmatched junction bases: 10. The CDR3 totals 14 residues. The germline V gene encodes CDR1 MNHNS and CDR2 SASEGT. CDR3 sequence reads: CASYARGTGYEQYF. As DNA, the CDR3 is TGTGCCAGCTACGCGCGGGGGACCGGCTACGAGCAGTACTTC.

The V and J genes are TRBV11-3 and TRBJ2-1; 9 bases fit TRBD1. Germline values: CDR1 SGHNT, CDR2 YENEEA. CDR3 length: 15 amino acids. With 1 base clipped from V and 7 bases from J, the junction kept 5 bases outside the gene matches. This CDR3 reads CASSLVMDRGNEQFF. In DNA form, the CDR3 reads TGTGCCAGCAGCTTAGTAATGGACAGGGGAAATGAGCAGTTCTTC. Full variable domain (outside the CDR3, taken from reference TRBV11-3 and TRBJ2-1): EAGVVQSPRYKIIEKKQPVAFWCNPISGHNTLYWYLQNLGQGPELLIRYENEEAVDDSQLPKDRFSAERLKGVDSTLKIQPAELGDSAVYLCASSLVMDRGNEQFFGPGTRLTVL.

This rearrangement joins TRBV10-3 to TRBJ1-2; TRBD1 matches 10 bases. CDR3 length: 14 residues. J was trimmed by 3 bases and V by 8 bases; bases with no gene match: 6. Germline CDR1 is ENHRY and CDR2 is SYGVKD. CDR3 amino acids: CAIAGTGVDYGYTF. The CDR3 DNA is TGTGCCATCGCGGGGACAGGGGTGGACTATGGCTACACCTTC.

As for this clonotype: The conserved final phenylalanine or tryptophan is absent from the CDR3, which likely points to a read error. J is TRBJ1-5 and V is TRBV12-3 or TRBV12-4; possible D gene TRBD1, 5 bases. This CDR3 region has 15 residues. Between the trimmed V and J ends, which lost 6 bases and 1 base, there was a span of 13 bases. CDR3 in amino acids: CASSPGKRSNQPQHL. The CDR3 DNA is TGTGCCAGCAGCCCAGGGAAACGAAGCAATCAGCCCCAGCATCTT.